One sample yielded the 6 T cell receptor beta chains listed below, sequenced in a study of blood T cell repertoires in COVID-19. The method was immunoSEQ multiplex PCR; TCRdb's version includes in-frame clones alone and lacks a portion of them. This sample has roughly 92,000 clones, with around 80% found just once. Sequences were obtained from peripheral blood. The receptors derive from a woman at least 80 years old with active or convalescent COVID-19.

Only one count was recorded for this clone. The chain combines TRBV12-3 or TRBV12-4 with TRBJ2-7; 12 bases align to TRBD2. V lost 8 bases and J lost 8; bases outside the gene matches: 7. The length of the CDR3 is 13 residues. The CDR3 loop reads CASGLAGSRQQYF. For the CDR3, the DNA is TGTGCCAGCGGACTAGCGGGAAGTAGGCAGCAGTACTTC.

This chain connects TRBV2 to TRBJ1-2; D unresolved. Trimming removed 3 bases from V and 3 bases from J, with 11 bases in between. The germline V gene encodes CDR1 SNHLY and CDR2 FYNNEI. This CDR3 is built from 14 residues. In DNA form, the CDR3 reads TGTGCCAGCAGTGATCCCGGGAGGTACTATGGCTACACCTTC. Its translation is CASSDPGRYYGYTF.

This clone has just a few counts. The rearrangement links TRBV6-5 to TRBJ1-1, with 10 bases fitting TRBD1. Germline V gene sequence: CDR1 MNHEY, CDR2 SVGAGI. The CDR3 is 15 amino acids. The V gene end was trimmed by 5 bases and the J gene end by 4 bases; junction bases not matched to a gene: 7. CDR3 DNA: TGTGCCAGCAGTCTGCGGACAGGGGGAGTCACTGAAGCTTTCTTT. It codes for CASSLRTGGVTEAFF.

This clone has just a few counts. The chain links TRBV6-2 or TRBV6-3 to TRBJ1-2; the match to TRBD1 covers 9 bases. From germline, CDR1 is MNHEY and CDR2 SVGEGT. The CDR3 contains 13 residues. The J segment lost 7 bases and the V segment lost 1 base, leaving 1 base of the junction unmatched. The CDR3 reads CASSYWDRAGYTF. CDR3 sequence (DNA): TGTGCCAGCAGTTACTGGGACAGGGCTGGCTACACCTTC.

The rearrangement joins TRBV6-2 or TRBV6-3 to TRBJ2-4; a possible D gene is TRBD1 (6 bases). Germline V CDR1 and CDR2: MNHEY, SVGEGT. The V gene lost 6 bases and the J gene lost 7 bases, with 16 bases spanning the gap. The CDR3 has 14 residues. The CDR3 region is CASSAPGAWNIQYF. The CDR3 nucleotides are TGTGCCAGCAGCGCGCCAGGGGCTTGGAACATTCAGTACTTC.

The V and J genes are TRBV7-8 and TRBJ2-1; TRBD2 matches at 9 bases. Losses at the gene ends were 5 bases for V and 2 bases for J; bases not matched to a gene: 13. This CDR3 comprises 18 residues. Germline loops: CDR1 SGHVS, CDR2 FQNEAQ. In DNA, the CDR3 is TGTGCCAGCAGCCAACCCCGGGGGCGGGGGGGCCCCTACAATGAGCAGTTCTTC. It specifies CASSQPRGRGGPYNEQFF.